This entry lists 28 T cell receptor beta chains sequenced from one sample in a study of cytomegalovirus exposure and HLA in healthy donors. PCR primers comprised 60 Vbeta and 13 Jbeta primers. Method: immunoSEQ multiplex PCR; TCRdb's copy keeps in-frame clones and lacks some. The data contain more than 100,000 clones, 65% to 80% of them singletons. Sequencing used PBMCs. Receptors were obtained from a man aged 60 to 69 in good health and CMV-seropositive.

This sequence joins TRBV27 and TRBJ2-1; no definite D call. Trimming took off 5 bases at V and 0 bases at J, with 11 bases between the two ends. Germline V gene sequence: CDR1 MNHEY, CDR2 SMNVEV (reference sequence). This CDR3 is 15 amino acids long. CDR3 coding DNA: TGTGCCAGCAGTCCCCCTTGGAGCTCCTACAATGAGCAGTTCTTC. Its protein product is CASSPPWSSYNEQFF.

V is TRBV30 and J is TRBJ2-7; D not resolved. Germline CDR1 GTSNPN, CDR2 SVGIG (reference sequence). V was trimmed by 0 bases and J by 4 bases, leaving 7 bases between them. CDR3 length: 12 amino acids. CDR3 in amino acids: CAWSVGRYEQYF. DNA of the CDR3: TGTGCCTGGAGTGTAGGCAGGTACGAGCAGTACTTC.

The rearrangement uses TRBV11-2 and TRBJ2-7; possibly TRBD2 for D (5 bases). This CDR3 contains 18 residues. Germline CDR1 SGHAT, CDR2 FQNNGV. V gave up 5 bases and J gave up 2 bases, with 25 bases separating them. The CDR3 DNA reads as TGTGCCAGCAGCCCCCCCGGTGACCCCCAGCGGTGGGCCTACGAGCAGTACTTC. Translated, it gives CASSPPGDPQRWAYEQYF.

This chain links TRBV5-4 with TRBJ2-5; 7 bases align to TRBD1. J gave up 4 bases and V 4 bases, and 4 bases lay outside the gene matches. The CDR3 extends over 13 amino acids. Germline lookup yields CDR1 SGHNT and CDR2 YYREEE (reference sequence). CDR3 region: CASSPGTAETQYF. The CDR3 DNA is TGTGCCAGCAGCCCCGGGACAGCAGAGACCCAGTACTTC.

V usage is TRBV23-1 and J usage is TRBJ2-7, with 9 positions matching TRBD1. TRBV23-1 has ORF status, its function being uncertain. The J segment lost 6 bases and the V segment lost 2 bases, leaving 11 bases of the junction unmatched. The CDR3 runs to 16 residues. The CDR3 spells CASSQPGTGSSCEQYF. As DNA, the CDR3 is TGCGCCAGCAGTCAACCGGGGACAGGGTCATCATGCGAGCAGTACTTC.

The chain carries TRBV19 and TRBJ2-5; no definite D call. Germline V CDR1 and CDR2: LNHDA, SQIVND (reference sequence). V lost 5 bases and J lost 7, with 17 bases in between. The CDR3 is made up of 14 amino acids. The CDR3 protein is CASSPTPLLRTQYF. The CDR3 DNA is TGTGCCAGTAGTCCCACTCCTCTCCTTCGGACCCAGTACTTC.

This clone has just a few counts. The rearrangement joins TRBV30 to TRBJ2-5; 13 bases match TRBD2. Germline V gene lookup returns CDR1 GTSNPN and CDR2 SVGIG (reference sequence). Trimming cost V 2 bases and J 5 bases; bases outside gene matches: 11. CDR3 length equals 17 residues. The DNA of the CDR3 is TGTGCCTGGAGTTCGGAACGGACTAGCGGGAGTCGGGAGACCCAGTACTTC. This translates into CAWSSERTSGSRETQYF.

This clone was recorded only once. This sequence joins TRBV5-6 and TRBJ2-5; no clear D. The CDR3 is made up of 13 amino acids. V shed 4 bases and J shed 4 bases, with 11 bases lying between them. Germline assignment: CDR1 SGHDT and CDR2 YYEEEE. The CDR3 nucleotides are TGTGCCAGCAGCCGTACCTTGAGAGAGACCCAGTACTTC. This sequence encodes CASSRTLRETQYF.

V usage is TRBV5-6 and J usage is TRBJ1-1; tentatively, D is TRBD1 (6 bases). V was shortened by 3 bases and J by 1 base, with 13 bases between the two germline ends. This CDR3 region has 15 residues. The germline CDR1 and CDR2 sequences are SGHDT and YYEEEE. The CDR3, as DNA: TGTGCCAGCAGCTCGGTGGACAGTAGGAACACTGAAGCTTTCTTT. Translated, it gives CASSSVDSRNTEAFF. Full variable domain (missing parts from reference TRBV5-6 and TRBJ1-1): DAGVTQSPTHLIKTRGQQVTLRCSPKSGHDTVSWYQQALGQGPQFIFQYYEEEERQRGNFPDRFSGHQFPNYSSELNVNALLLGDSALYLCASSSVDSRNTEAFFGQGTRLTVV.

This clone appeared once. The genes are TRBV29-1 and TRBJ2-7, with D possibly TRBD2 on 6 matching bases. Germline CDR1 SQVTM, CDR2 ANQGSEA. V was pared by 6 bases and J by 3 bases, with 12 bases between. The CDR3 is 12 amino acids. The chain's CDR3 is CSVRDSGYEQYF. The CDR3 region has the DNA TGCAGCGTGCGGGACTCCGGCTACGAGCAGTACTTC.

This clone was detected only once. In the same sample, other DNA sequences code for this CDR3. The gene calls are TRBV6-1 and TRBJ2-5; D is ambiguous. The end of the DNA is better explained by TRBJ2-7, so the J call may be wrong. The CDR3 extends over 12 amino acids. The germline gives CDR1 MNHNS, CDR2 SASEGT. CDR3 protein: CASEVASYEQYF. CDR3 coding DNA: TGTGCCAGCGAGGTCGCTTCCTACGAGCAGTACTTC.

The gene calls are TRBV2 and TRBJ2-1, with D possibly TRBD2 on 6 matching bases. Trimming left V 8 bases short and J 6 bases short, with 14 bases between. Per germline, CDR1 SNHLY and CDR2 FYNNEI. This CDR3 is 13 amino acids long. The CDR3 loop reads CASSPRGLNEQFF. The CDR3 nucleotides are TGTGCCAGCTCCCCGCGGGGCCTCAATGAGCAGTTCTTC. Using reference TRBV2 and TRBJ2-1 for the parts outside the CDR3, the full variable domain is EPEVTQTPSHQVTQMGQEVILRCVPISNHLYFYWYRQILGQKVEFLVSFYNNEISEKSEIFDDQFSVERPDGSNFTLKIRSTKLEDSAMYFCASSPRGLNEQFFGPGTRLTVL.

This clone appeared a few times. The chain links TRBV5-1 to TRBJ2-7; D possibly corresponds to TRBD1 (5 bases). The germline CDR1 and CDR2 sequences are SGHRS and YFSETQ. The V end was cut by 0 bases, the J end by 3 bases, with 13 bases between. The CDR3 consists of 15 residues. This CDR3 reads CASSLAAGLDYEQYF. Here the CDR3 DNA reads TGCGCCAGCAGCTTGGCCGCAGGGTTGGACTACGAGCAGTACTTC.

The chain has TRBV27 and TRBJ2-7; a possible D gene is TRBD1 (6 bases). The CDR3 loop spans 15 amino acids. Between the trimmed V and J ends, which lost 6 bases and 2 bases, there was a span of 17 bases. Germline V CDR1 and CDR2: MNHEY, SMNVEV (reference sequence). CDR3 loop: CASSQVPTGPYEQYF. For the CDR3, the DNA is TGTGCCAGCAGCCAGGTCCCGACAGGTCCCTACGAGCAGTACTTC.

The genes are TRBV19 and TRBJ1-2; the D gene is possibly TRBD1 (5 bases). The CDR3 consists of 16 residues. CDR1 LNHDA and CDR2 SQIVND come from the germline V gene (reference sequence). Trimming removed 6 bases at V and 3 bases at J, with 20 bases between. This chain's CDR3 is CASSDPWQGTHYGYTF. CDR3 sequence (DNA): TGTGCCAGTAGCGACCCTTGGCAGGGAACACACTATGGCTACACCTTC.

Comments on this clone: One end of the junction is discordant with germline, which a read error may explain. This rearrangement joins TRBV7-9 to TRBJ2-3, with a weak D call TRBD2 (6 bases). Germline-derived CDR1 and CDR2 are SEHNR and FQNEAQ (reference sequence). CDR3 size: 15 residues. CDR3 amino acids: CSSSLWSGTGDTQYF. The CDR3, as DNA: TGTTCCAGCAGCTTATGGTCGGGGACTGGAGATACGCAGTATTTT.

This clone was seen just once. The gene calls are TRBV30 and TRBJ2-1; a weak D match, TRBD2 (5 bases). Germline V lookup: CDR1 GTSNPN, CDR2 SVGIG (reference sequence). The CDR3 has 13 amino acids. V was pared by 2 bases and J by 4 bases, with 9 bases between. Here the CDR3 DNA reads TGTGCCTGGAGTTTCTCGGGGTACAATGAGCAGTTCTTC. Translation: CAWSFSGYNEQFF.

The chain is built from TRBV15 and TRBJ2-3; tentative D call: TRBD2 (5 bases). The CDR3 covers 17 residues. Germline CDR1 and CDR2: LNHNV and YYDKDF (reference sequence). V lost 0 bases, J lost 5 bases, and 18 bases lay in between. CDR3 coding DNA: TGTGCCACCAGCAGAGATAAGCGGCAGGATGGAGAAGATACGCAGTATTTT. Amino acids: CATSRDKRQDGEDTQYF.

This chain joins TRBV28 and TRBJ1-2; 12 nucleotides align to TRBD1. In germline, CDR1 is MDHEN, CDR2 SYDVKM. There are 12 residues in the CDR3. The J segment lost 11 bases and the V segment lost 4 bases, leaving 2 bases of the junction unmatched. The CDR3 bases are TGTGCCAGCAGTTGGGGACAGGGGGCATACACCTTC. Its translation is CASSWGQGAYTF.

This clone was seen only once. The chain links TRBV7-3 to TRBJ2-1; D is unresolved. Germline CDR1 SGHTA, CDR2 FQGTGA. V was cut by 0 bases and J by 8 bases, with 17 bases left in between. There are 16 residues in the CDR3. The chain's CDR3 is CASSLTGNPSKDEQFF. The DNA for the CDR3 is TGTGCCAGCAGCTTAACCGGTAACCCCTCAAAAGATGAGCAGTTCTTC.

V usage is TRBV30 and J usage is TRBJ1-2; D not certain. Trimming took off 4 bases at V and 3 bases at J, with 15 bases between the two ends. The CDR3 spans 14 residues. Looked up from germline, CDR1 is GTSNPN and CDR2 is SVGIG (reference sequence). CDR3 in amino acids: CAWNGLGLYYGYTF. The CDR3 region has the DNA TGTGCCTGGAACGGACTCGGACTTTACTATGGCTACACCTTC.

The J gene is TRBJ1-1, the V gene TRBV28, with a weak D call TRBD1 (5 bases). Trimming pared 3 bases from V and 9 bases from J, leaving 11 bases between. The CDR3 runs 12 residues. From germline, CDR1 is MDHEN and CDR2 SYDVKM. This chain's CDR3 is CASSFLGVKAFF. Here the CDR3 DNA reads TGTGCCAGCAGTTTTTTAGGGGTTAAAGCTTTCTTT.

The chain uses TRBV9 and TRBJ2-5; a weak D match, TRBD2 (7 bases). Judging by the DNA end, TRBJ2-7 fits better; the J call may be wrong. The germline V gene encodes CDR1 SGDLS and CDR2 YYNGEE. This CDR3 is 17 amino acids long. DNA of the CDR3: TGTGCCAGCAGCGTAGAGGGGGGGAGGACGCCGGGGGACGAGCAGTACTTC. Translation: CASSVEGGRTPGDEQYF.

The chain uses TRBV9 and TRBJ2-7, with 7 positions matching TRBD2. The length of the CDR3 is 15 residues. V trimming: 0 bases; J trimming: 6 bases; junction bases outside the gene matches: 9. The germline gives CDR1 SGDLS, CDR2 YYNGEE. The CDR3 nucleotides read TGTGCCAGCAGCGTAGAGGCTAGCGGCCTGGGCGAGCAGTACTTC. Protein: CASSVEASGLGEQYF.

This sequence joins TRBV5-1 and TRBJ2-7; 9 bases agree with TRBD2. CDR1 and CDR2 (germline): SGHRS, YFSETQ. The CDR3 spans 14 residues. The V and J ends lost 4 bases and 7 bases, in that order; junction bases with no gene match: 9. CDR3 sequence: CASSLRTSEGEQYF. The CDR3 nucleotides are TGCGCCAGCAGCCTTCGGACTAGCGAAGGGGAGCAGTACTTC.

This chain uses TRBV15 with TRBJ2-7; the match to TRBD1 covers 9 bases. CDR3 size: 17 residues. Germline V lookup: CDR1 LNHNV, CDR2 YYDKDF (reference sequence). Trimming removed 0 bases from V and 6 bases from J; junction bases left unmatched: 12. CDR3 residues: CATSRDWGTGSVSEQYF. DNA for the CDR3: TGTGCCACCAGCAGAGATTGGGGGACAGGGTCAGTCAGCGAGCAGTACTTC.

V and J are TRBV15 and TRBJ2-5, with D possibly being TRBD1 (5 bases). The CDR3 sequence is 13 residues long. The V gene's germline CDR1 is LNHNV and CDR2 YYDKDF (reference sequence). V was trimmed by 2 bases and J by 5 bases, leaving 9 bases between them. The CDR3 DNA reads as TGTGCCACCAGCAGACAGGGTGGTGAGACCCAGTACTTC. Amino acids: CATSRQGGETQYF.

This rearrangement joins TRBV27 to TRBJ1-6; D call uncertain. Germline CDR1 is MNHEY and CDR2 is SMNVEV (reference sequence). Trimming removed 6 bases from V and 5 bases from J, with 11 bases in between. This CDR3 contains 14 residues. The CDR3 nucleotides read TGTGCCAGCAGACCAGGCGCCAATAATTCACCCCTCCACTTT. It translates to CASRPGANNSPLHF.